This T cell receptor beta chain came from a study of T cell clonotyping in hematopoietic cell transplantation. Points from the study as a whole: At the given depth, recipient repertoires were over 97% de novo clonotypes.

Profiling relied on immunoSEQ multiplex PCR, and the TCRdb table lists in-frame clones only, not all of them. The table records tens of thousands of clones, 94% of them present only once. The CDR3 has 17 residues. In germline, CDR1 is LGHNA, CDR2 YNFKEQ. The V gene lost 0 bases and the J gene lost 4 bases, with 16 bases spanning the gap. As to this clone: Its cognate antigen is unknown.

The genes are TRBV4-2 and TRBJ1-3; D perhaps matches TRBD1 (5 bases). Sequencing was performed on peripheral blood mononuclear cells. This sequence originates from a woman aged 45-60 years in good health. Some clones in this sample may be carry-over from other donors' samples. The chain's CDR3 is CASSQDGGGPRGNTIYF. The CDR3 bases are TGTGCCAGCAGCCAAGATGGGGGAGGGCCGAGGGGAAACACCATATATTTT.